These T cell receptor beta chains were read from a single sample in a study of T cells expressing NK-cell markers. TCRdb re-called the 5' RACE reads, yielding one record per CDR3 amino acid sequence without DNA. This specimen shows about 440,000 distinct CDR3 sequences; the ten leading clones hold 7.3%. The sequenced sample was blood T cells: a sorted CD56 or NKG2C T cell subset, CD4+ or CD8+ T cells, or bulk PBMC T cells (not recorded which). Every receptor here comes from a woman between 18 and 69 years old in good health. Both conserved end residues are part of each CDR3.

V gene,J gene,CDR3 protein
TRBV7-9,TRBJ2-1,CASSSSGRWNEQFF
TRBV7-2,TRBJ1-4,CASSPGTGYEKLFF
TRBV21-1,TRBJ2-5,CASRRGVAGGWDQETQYF
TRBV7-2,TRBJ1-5,CASSLEVISNQPQHF
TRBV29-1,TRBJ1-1,CSVKDRATEAFF
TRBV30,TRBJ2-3,CAWSPQEPTDTQYF
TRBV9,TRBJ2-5,CASSVGGSGLLETQYF
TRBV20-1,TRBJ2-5,CSAREHLQETQYF
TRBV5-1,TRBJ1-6,CASSGSGSSYNSPLHF
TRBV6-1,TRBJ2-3,CASIRGSGTDTQYF
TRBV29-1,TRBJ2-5,CSVADTYQETQYF
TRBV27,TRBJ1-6,CATGPLNSPLHF
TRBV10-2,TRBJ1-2,CASSAGTAYYGYTF
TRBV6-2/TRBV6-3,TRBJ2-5,CASSYSGRGLQETQYF
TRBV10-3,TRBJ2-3,CAITQAGVADTQYF
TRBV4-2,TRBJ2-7,CASSQGTEQVAYEQYF
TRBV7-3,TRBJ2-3,CASSPTGSADTQYF
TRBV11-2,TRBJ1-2,CASSEHRGDAVGYTF
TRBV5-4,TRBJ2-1,CASSLGIGAKAAGYNEQFF
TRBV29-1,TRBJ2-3,CSVEEQGAGDTQYF
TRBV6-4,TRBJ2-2,CASRQGPNTGELFF
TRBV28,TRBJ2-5,CASSLTWGGETQYF
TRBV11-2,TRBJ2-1,CASSPPGDIRAREQFF
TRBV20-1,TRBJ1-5,CSAKGSEGGNQPQHF
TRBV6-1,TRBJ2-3,CASTPVTGYTDTQYF
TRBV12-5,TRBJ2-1,CASGLSPGGLDWNEQFF
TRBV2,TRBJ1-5,CASRGTGQPQHF
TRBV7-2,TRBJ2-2,CASSSRLRAATGELFF
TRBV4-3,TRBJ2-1,CASSQDRSDEQFF
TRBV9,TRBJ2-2,CASSATGTGGAGELFF
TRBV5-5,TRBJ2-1,CASRRTSGENNEQFF
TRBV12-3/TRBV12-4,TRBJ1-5,CASSLGDRVSNQPQHF
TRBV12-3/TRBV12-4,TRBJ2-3,CASNFSPGPYTDTQYF
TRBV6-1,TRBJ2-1,CASYATSGVKGFF
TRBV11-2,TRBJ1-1,CASSLEWGGGTEAFF
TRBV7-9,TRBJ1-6,CASSLVPGAYNSPLHF
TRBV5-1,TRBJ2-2,CASSWGPTGELFF
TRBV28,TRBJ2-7,CASRSLDSSYEQYF
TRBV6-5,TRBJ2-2,CASSYSPGANTGELFF
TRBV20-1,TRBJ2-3,CSARDLGGGSDTQYF
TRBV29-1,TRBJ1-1,CSVEEVGAVTEAFF
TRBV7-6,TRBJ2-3,CASSIGLAGGEDTQYF
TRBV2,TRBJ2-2,CASSEDVGGSGELFF
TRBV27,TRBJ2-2,CASSWEDTGELFF
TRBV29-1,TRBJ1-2,CSAMMTGDGYTF
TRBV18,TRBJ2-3,CASSPGPFGVEDTQYF
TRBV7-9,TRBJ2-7,CASSFTSGSHEQYF
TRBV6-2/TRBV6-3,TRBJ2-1,CASSYGTDPNEQFF
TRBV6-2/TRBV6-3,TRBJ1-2,CASSGWTGNYGYTF
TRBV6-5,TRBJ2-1,CASSSQTPTIEDNEQFF
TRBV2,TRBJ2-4,CASTLTQTGLEYF